The clone carrying this TCR beta chain was observed once. Its specificity is not known. V was shortened by 0 bases and J by 5 bases, with 20 bases between the two germline ends. The CDR3 sequence is 17 residues long. Germline V CDR1 and CDR2: SGHKS, YYEKEE (reference sequence). The time point is: pretreatment peripheral blood. Disease in patients was locally advanced or metastatic urothelial carcinoma. This sample is part of a study of PD-L1 blockade in urothelial cancer. Study as a whole: Patients' atezolizumab regimen, 1,200 mg intravenously every 3 weeks, began in about 2014.

TCRdb's copy holds only in-frame clones and misses some; the assay was immunoSEQ multiplex PCR. The sample lists roughly 77,000 clones; about four fifths were seen once. Overall study findings and caveats: Patients with durable benefit had greater blood expansion of tumor-associated TCR clones 3 weeks into treatment.

This sequence joins TRBV5-5 and TRBJ1-2, with D possibly being TRBD1 (6 bases). The clonotype comes from a woman aged 70 to 79 with urothelial cancer. The material sequenced was PBMCs, taken around atezolizumab (anti-PD-L1) treatment. The CDR3 nucleotides are TGTGCCAGCAGCTTGGGTACAGGGTTGGCCTTTTTATATGGCTACACCTTC. It translates to CASSLGTGLAFLYGYTF. Full variable domain (rest looked up from reference TRBV5-5 and TRBJ1-2): DAGVTQSPTHLIKTRGQQVTLRCSPISGHKSVSWYQQVLGQGPQFIFQYYEKEERGRGNFPDRFSARQFPNYSSELNVNALLLGDSALYLCASSLGTGLAFLYGYTFGSGTRLTVV.